The text below deals with one T cell receptor (beta chain). This entry comes from a study of blood T cell repertoires in COVID-19. Study-level background: Material from acute and convalescent COVID-19 was sourced from the United States, Italy and Spain.

Per the study methods: Estimates of nucleated cell counts were drawn from the amplification of reference gene primers. TCRdb's copy holds only in-frame clones and misses some; the assay was immunoSEQ multiplex PCR. The D gene and trimming were derived from the DNA, and the V and J assignments and clone size from that table. The data contain about 200,000 clones, about four fifths of them singletons. This CDR3 has 14 residues. CDR1 and CDR2 from the germline V gene are SGHVS and FQNEAQ. V trimming: 8 bases; J trimming: 5 bases; junction bases outside the gene matches: 11. The J gene is TRBJ1-2, the V gene TRBV7-8, with 7 bases that match TRBD1. This clonotype was sampled from a woman in her thirties or forties with acute or convalescent COVID-19. Sequenced: peripheral blood. The CDR3: CASGSGTVLYGYTF. The DNA for the CDR3 is TGTGCCAGCGGTTCCGGGACAGTCCTATATGGCTACACCTTC.